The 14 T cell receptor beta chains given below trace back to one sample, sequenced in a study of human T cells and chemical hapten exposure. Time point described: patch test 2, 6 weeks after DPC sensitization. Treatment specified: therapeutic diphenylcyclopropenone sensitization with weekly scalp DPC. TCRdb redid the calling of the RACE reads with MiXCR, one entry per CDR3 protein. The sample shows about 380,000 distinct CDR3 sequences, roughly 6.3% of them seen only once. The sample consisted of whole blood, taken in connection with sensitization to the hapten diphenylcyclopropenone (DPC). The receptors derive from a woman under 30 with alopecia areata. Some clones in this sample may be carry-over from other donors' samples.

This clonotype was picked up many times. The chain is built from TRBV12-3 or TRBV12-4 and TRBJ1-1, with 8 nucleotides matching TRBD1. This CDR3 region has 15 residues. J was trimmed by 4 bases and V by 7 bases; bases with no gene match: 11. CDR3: CASNSGGWRGTEAFF. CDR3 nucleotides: TGTGCCAGCAACTCAGGGGGCTGGCGGGGCACTGAAGCTTTCTTT.

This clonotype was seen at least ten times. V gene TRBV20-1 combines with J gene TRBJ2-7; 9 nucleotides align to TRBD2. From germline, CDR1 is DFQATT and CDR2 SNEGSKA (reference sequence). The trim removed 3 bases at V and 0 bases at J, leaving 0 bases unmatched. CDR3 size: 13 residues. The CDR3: CSASSGGSYEQYF. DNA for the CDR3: TGCAGTGCTAGTAGCGGGGGCTCCTACGAGCAGTACTTC.

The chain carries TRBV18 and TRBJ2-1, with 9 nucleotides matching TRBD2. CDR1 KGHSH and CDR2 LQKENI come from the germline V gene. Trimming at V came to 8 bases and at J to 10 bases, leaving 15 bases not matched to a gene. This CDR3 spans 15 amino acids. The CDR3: CASTPGLASYEEQFF. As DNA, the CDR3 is TGTGCCAGCACGCCGGGACTAGCAAGTTACGAAGAGCAGTTCTTC.

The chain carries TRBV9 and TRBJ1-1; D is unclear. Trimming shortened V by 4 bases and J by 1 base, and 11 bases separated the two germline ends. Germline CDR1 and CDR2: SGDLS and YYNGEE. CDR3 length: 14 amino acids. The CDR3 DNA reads TGTGCCAGCAGCCCCGGGCAGGCGAACACTGAAGCTTTCTTT. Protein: CASSPGQANTEAFF.

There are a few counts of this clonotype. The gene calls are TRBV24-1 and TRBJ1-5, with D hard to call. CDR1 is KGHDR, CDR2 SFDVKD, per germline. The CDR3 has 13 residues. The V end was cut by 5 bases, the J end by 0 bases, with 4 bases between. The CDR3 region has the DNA TGTGCCACCAGTGCCCGTAGCAATCAGCCCCAGCATTTT. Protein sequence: CATSARSNQPQHF.

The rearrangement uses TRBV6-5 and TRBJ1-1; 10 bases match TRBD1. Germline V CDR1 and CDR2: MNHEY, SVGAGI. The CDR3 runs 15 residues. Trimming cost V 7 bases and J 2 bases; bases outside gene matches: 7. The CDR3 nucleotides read TGTGCCAGCATTGACAGGGGGCTCCAAAACACTGAAGCTTTCTTT. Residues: CASIDRGLQNTEAFF.

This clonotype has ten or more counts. This CDR3 reads CASRTGGYGYTF. DNA of the CDR3: TGCGCCAGCCGAACAGGGGGCTATGGCTACACCTTC. The genes are TRBV5-1 and TRBJ1-2, with 8 bases aligning to TRBD1. CDR1 is SGHRS and CDR2 is YFSETQ in the germline V gene. J was trimmed by 4 bases and V by 7 bases; bases with no gene match: 3. The CDR3 is made up of 12 amino acids.

CDR3 residues: CASSYRQWLTDTQYF. For the CDR3, the DNA is TGCGCCAGCAGCTACCGACAGTGGTTAACAGATACGCAGTATTTT. This sequence joins TRBV5-1 and TRBJ2-3; D is possibly TRBD1 (5 bases). This CDR3 has 15 residues. Germline lookup yields CDR1 SGHRS and CDR2 YFSETQ. The V and J ends lost 3 bases and 3 bases respectively, with 14 bases between them.

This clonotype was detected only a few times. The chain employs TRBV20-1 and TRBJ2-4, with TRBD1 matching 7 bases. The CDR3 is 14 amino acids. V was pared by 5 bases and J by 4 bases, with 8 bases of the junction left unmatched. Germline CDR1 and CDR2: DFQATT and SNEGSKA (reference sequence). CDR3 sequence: CSAPKPGQKNIQYF. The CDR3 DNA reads TGCAGTGCTCCGAAACCGGGACAGAAAAACATTCAGTACTTC.

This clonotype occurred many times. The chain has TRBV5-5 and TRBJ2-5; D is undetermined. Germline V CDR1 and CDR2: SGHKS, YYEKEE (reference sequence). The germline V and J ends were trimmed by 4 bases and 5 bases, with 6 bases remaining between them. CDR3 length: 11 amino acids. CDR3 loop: CASSAVETQYF. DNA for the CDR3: TGTGCCAGCAGCGCAGTCGAGACCCAGTACTTC. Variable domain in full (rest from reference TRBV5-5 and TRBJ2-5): DAGVTQSPTHLIKTRGQQVTLRCSPISGHKSVSWYQQVLGQGPQFIFQYYEKEERGRGNFPDRFSARQFPNYSSELNVNALLLGDSALYLCASSAVETQYFGPGTRLLVL.

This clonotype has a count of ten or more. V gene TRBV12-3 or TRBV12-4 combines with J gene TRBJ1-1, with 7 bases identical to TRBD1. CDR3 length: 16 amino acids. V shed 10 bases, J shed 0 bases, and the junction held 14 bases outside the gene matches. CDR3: CAIFTGVGALNTEAFF. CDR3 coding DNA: TGTGCCATATTTACAGGGGTTGGGGCCCTGAACACTGAAGCTTTCTTT.

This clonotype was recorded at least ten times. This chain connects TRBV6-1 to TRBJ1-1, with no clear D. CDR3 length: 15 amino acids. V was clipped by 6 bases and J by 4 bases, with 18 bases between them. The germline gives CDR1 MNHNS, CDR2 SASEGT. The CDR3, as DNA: TGTGCCAGCAGAGTTCTCCGGGCTTCTTCCACTGAAGCTTTCTTT. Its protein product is CASRVLRASSTEAFF.

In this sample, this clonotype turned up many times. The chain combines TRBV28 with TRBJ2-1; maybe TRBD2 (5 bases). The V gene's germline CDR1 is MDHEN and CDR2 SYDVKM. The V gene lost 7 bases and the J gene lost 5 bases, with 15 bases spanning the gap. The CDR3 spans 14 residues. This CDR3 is CASIFSGNHNEQFF. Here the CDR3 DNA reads TGTGCCAGCATCTTCTCCGGGAATCACAATGAGCAGTTCTTC. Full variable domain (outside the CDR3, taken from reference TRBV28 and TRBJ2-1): DVKVTQSSRYLVKRTGEKVFLECVQDMDHENMFWYRQDPGLGLRLIYFSYDVKMKEKGDIPEGYSVSREKKERFSLILESASTNQTSMYLCASIFSGNHNEQFFGPGTRLTVL.

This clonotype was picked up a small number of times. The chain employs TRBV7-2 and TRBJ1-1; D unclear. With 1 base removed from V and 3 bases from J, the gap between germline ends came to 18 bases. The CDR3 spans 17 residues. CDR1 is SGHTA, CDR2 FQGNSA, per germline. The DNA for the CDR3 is TGTGCCAGCAGCTTAGTTTGGCTTGGGCGGGAGGACACTGAAGCTTTCTTT. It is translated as CASSLVWLGREDTEAFF.